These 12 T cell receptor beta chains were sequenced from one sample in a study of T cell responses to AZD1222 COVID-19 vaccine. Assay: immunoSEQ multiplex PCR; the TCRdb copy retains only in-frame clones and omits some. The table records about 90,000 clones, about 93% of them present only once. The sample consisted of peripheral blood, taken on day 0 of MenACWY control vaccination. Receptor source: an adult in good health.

Here the CDR3 reads CASTEVSNEQFF. In DNA, the CDR3 is TGCGCCAGCACGGAGGTGAGCAATGAGCAGTTCTTC. This chain joins TRBV5-1 and TRBJ2-1, with TRBD2 as a possible D gene (5 bases). The germline gives CDR1 SGHRS, CDR2 YFSETQ. This CDR3 has 12 amino acids. The V gene lost 6 bases and the J gene lost 6 bases, with 10 bases spanning the gap.

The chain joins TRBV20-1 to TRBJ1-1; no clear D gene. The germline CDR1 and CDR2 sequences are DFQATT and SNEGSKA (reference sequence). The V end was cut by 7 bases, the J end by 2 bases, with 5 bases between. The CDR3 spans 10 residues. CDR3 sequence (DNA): TGCAGTGTCAGAAACACTGAAGCTTTCTTT. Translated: CSVRNTEAFF.

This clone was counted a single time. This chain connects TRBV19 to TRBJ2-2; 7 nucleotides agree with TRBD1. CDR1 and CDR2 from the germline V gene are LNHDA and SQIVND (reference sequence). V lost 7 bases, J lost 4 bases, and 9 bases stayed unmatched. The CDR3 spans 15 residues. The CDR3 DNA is TGTGCCAGTACCCCGACAGGGTTCGTCACCGGGGAGCTGTTTTTT. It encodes CASTPTGFVTGELFF.

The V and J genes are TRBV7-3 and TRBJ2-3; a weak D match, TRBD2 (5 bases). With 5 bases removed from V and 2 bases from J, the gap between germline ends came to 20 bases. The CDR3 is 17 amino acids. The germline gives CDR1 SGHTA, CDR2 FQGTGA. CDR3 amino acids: CASSPRGRVQITDTQYF. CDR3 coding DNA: TGTGCCAGCAGCCCCCGAGGGCGGGTACAGATCACAGATACGCAGTATTTT.

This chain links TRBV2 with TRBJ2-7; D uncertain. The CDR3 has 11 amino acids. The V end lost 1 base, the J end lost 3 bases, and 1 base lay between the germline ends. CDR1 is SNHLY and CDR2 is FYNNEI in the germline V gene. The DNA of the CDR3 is TGTGCCAGCAGTGAAGGCTACGAGCAGTACTTC. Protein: CASSEGYEQYF.

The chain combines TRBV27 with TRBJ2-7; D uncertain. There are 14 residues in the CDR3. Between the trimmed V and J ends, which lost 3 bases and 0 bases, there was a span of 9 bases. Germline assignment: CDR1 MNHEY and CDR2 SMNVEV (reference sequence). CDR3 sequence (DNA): TGTGCCAGCAGTTTCTCAGGATCCTCCTACGAGCAGTACTTC. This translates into CASSFSGSSYEQYF.

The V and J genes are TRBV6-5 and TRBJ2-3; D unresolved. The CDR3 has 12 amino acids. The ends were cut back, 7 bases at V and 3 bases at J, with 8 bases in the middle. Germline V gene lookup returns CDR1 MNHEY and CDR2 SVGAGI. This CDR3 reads CASTPPTDTQYF. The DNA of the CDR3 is TGTGCCAGCACACCCCCGACAGATACGCAGTATTTT.

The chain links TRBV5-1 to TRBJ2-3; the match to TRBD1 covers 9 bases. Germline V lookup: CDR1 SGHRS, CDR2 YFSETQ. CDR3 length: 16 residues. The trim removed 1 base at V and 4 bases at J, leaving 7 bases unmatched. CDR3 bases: TGCGCCAGCAGCTTGACTACAGGGGGCTCAGCAGATACGCAGTATTTT. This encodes CASSLTTGGSADTQYF.

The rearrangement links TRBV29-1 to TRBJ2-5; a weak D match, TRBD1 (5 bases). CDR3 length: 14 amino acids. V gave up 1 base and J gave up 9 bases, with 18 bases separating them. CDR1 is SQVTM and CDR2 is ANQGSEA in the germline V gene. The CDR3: CSVEGAGSGRSQYF. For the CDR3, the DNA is TGCAGCGTTGAAGGGGCAGGGTCGGGTCGGTCCCAGTACTTC.

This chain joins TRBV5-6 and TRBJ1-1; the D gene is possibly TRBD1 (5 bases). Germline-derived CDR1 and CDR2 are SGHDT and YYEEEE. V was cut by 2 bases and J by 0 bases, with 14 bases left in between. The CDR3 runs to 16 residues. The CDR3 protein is CASSFLGAQMNTEAFF. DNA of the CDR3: TGTGCCAGCAGCTTTCTCGGGGCCCAGATGAACACTGAAGCTTTCTTT.

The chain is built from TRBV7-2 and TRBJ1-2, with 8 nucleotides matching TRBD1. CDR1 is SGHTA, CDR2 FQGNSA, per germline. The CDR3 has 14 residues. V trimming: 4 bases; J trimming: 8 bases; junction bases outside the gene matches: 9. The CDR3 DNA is TGTGCCAGCAGCTCGTCCCAGGGGGCGGGAGGCTACACCTTC. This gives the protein CASSSSQGAGGYTF.

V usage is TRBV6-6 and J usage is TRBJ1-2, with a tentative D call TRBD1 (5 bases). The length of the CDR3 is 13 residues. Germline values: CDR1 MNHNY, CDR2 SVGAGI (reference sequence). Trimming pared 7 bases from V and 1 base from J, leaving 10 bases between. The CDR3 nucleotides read TGTGCCAGCAAGGTCAGGGATAACTATGGCTACACCTTC. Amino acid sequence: CASKVRDNYGYTF.